The T cell receptor beta chain described here comes from a study of CD8 T cells in Susac syndrome. The CDR3 is made up of 13 amino acids. Trimming took off 2 bases at V and 4 bases at J, with 11 bases between the two ends. Germline lookup yields CDR1 SQVTM and CDR2 ANQGSEA. It was with random hexamers that roughly 0.5 to 1 ug RNA was reverse transcribed. From the immunoSEQ multiplex PCR reads, TCRdb called clonotypes with MiXCR, one entry per CDR3 protein. The sample has about 210,000 distinct CDR3 sequences, nearly 97% seen once. Broader study findings: In its TCR sequencing and HLA analysis, the study acknowledged that the number of individuals was relatively small.

Turning to this clonotype: The antigen remains unidentified.

Sequencing of TCR beta was undertaken in CD8+ and CD4+ T cells derived from blood. Multiple sclerosis controls were treatment-naive patients with stable or active relapsing-remitting disease. This chain connects TRBV29-1 to TRBJ2-5; D possibly corresponds to TRBD2 (5 bases). The sequenced sample was CD4+ T cells from PBMCs. This receptor was identified in a human donor with multiple sclerosis. The DNA of the CDR3 is TGCAGCGTTGAATACGGGGTCGGAGAGACCCAGTACTTC. This gives the protein CSVEYGVGETQYF.